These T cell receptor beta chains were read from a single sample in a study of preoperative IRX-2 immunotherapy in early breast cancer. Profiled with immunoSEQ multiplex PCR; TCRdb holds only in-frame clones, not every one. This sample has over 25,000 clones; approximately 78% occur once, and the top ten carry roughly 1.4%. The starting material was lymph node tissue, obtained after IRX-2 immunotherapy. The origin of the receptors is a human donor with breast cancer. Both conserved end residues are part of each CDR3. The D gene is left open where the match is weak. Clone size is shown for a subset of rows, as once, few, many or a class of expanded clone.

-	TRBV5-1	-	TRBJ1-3	CASSLGAVGGNTIYF	TGCGCCAGCAGCTTGGGTGCCGTAGGAGGAAACACCATATATTTT
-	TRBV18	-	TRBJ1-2	CASSPPAEIYGYTF	TGTGCCAGCTCACCACCGGCAGAGATCTATGGCTACACCTTC
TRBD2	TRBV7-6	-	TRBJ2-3	CASRLSGTSGEGNTQYF	TGTGCCAGCAGATTATCCGGGACTAGCGGGGAGGGGAATACGCAGTATTTT
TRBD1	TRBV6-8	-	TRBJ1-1	CASSKTGTGVNTEAFF	TGTGCCAGCAGTAAGACCGGGACAGGAGTGAACACTGAAGCTTTCTTT
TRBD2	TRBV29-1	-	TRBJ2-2	CSVEDRPGGTGELFF	TGCAGCGTTGAAGATAGGCCGGGGGGCACCGGGGAGCTGTTTTTT
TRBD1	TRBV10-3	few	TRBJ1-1	CAISEKAGQGSSEAFF	TGTGCCATCAGTGAGAAGGCGGGACAGGGAAGCTCTGAAGCTTTCTTT
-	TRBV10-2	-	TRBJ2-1	CASSESTPEYEQFF	TGCGCCAGCAGTGAGTCGACCCCCGAGTATGAGCAGTTCTTC
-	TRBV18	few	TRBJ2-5	CASSPRAGSETQYF	TGTGCCAGCTCCCCTCGGGCGGGGTCAGAGACCCAGTACTTC
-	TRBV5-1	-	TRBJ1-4	CASSKDIGVREKLFF	TGCGCCAGCAGCAAGGACATCGGGGTAAGGGAAAAACTGTTTTTT
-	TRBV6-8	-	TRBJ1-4	CAISSTGAGREKLFF	TGTGCCATCAGTTCTACAGGAGCTGGGCGCGAAAAACTGTTTTTT
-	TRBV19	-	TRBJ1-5	CASFAGPQKSNQPQHF	TGTGCCAGCTTCGCAGGGCCCCAGAAGAGCAATCAGCCCCAGCATTTT
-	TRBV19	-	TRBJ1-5	CASSTFHGLSNQPQHF	TGTGCCAGTAGTACCTTCCATGGGCTGAGCAATCAGCCCCAGCATTTT
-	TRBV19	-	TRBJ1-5	CASSSRQVASNQPQHF	TGTGCCAGTAGCAGCAGGCAGGTGGCTAGCAATCAGCCCCAGCATTTT
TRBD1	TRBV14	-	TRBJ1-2	CASSPRGQGGGYTF	TGTGCCAGCAGCCCAAGAGGACAGGGCGGCGGCTACACCTTC
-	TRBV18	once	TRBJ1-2	CASSLRTDGYTF	TGTGCCAGCTCACTCCGGACCGATGGCTACACCTTC
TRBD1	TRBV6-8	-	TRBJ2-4	CASSYTGGENIQYF	TGTGCCAGCAGTTATACAGGGGGCGAAAACATTCAGTACTTC
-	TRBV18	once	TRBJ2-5	CASSPGGYQETQYF	TGTGCCAGCTCACCAGGCGGGTACCAAGAGACCCAGTACTTC
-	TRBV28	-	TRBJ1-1	CASSLSPAEAFF	TGTGCCAGCAGTTTATCCCCAGCGGAAGCTTTCTTT
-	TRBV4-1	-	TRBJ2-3	CASSQESTPNSQYF	TGCGCCAGCAGCCAAGAATCCACACCCAATTCTCAGTATTTT
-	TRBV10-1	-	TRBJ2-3	CASSESSTDTQYF	TGCGCCAGCAGTGAGTCAAGTACAGATACGCAGTATTTT
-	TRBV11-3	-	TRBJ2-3	CASSLEGRGTDTQYF	TGTGCCAGCAGCTTGGAGGGGCGTGGCACAGATACGCAGTATTTT
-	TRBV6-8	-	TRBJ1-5	CATRTPGGQPQHF	TGTGCCACGAGGACACCTGGGGGTCAGCCCCAGCATTTT
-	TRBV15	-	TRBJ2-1	CATSSRLGTSYNEQFF	TGTGCCACCAGCAGCCGCCTAGGAACCTCCTACAATGAGCAGTTCTTC
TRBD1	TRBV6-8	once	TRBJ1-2	CASSARTGGAGGYTF	TGTGCCAGCAGTGCCAGGACAGGGGGCGCGGGTGGCTACACCTTC
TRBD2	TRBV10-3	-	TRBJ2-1	CAISESSGGVSNEQFF	TGTGCCATCAGTGAGTCTAGCGGGGGGGTTTCTAACGAGCAGTTCTTC
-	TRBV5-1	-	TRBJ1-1	CASSLRERNTEAFF	TGCGCCAGCAGCTTGAGGGAGAGGAACACTGAAGCTTTCTTT
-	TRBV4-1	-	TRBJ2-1	CASSQDNPGEQFF	TGCGCCAGCAGCCAAGATAATCCGGGCGAGCAGTTCTTC
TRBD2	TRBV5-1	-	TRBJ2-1	CASSWTSGDSYNEQFF	TGCGCCAGCAGCTGGACTAGCGGGGATTCCTACAATGAGCAGTTCTTC
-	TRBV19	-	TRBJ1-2	CASSEGRRGYTF	TGTGCCAGTAGTGAGGGAAGGCGTGGCTACACCTTC
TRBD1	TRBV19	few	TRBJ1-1	CASNRGMNTEAFF	TGTGCCAGTAACAGGGGCATGAACACTGAAGCTTTCTTT
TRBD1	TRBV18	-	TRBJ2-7	CASSLTGTGTYEQYF	TGTGCCAGCTCACTTACCGGGACAGGGACCTACGAGCAGTACTTC
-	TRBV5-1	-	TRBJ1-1	CASSLERQYTEAFF	TGCGCCAGCAGCTTGGAGAGGCAGTACACTGAAGCTTTCTTT
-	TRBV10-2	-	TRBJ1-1	CASSEYDLGVPTEAFF	TGCGCCAGCAGTGAGTATGACCTGGGAGTTCCCACTGAAGCTTTCTTT
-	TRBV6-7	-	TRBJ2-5	CATREWETQYF	TGTGCCACCAGGGAATGGGAGACCCAGTACTTC
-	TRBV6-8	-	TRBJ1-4	CASGRRGEKLFF	TGTGCCAGCGGCAGGCGAGGTGAAAAACTGTTTTTT
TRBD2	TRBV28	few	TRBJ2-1	CASISGGTRVEQFF	TGTGCCAGCATCAGCGGGGGGACTAGAGTTGAGCAGTTCTTC
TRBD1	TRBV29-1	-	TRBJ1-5	CSVADRSLNQPQHF	TGCAGCGTAGCGGACAGGAGCCTCAATCAGCCCCAGCATTTT
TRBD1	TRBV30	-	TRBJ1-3	CAWSVGQGENTIYF	TGTGCCTGGAGTGTGGGACAGGGGGAAAACACCATATATTTT
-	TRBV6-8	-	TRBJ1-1	CASSPGEVTEAFF	TGTGCCAGCAGTCCAGGGGAGGTCACTGAAGCTTTCTTT
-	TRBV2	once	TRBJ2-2	CASRSGPIPGELFF	TGTGCCAGCAGGTCGGGACCCATTCCAGGGGAGCTGTTTTTT
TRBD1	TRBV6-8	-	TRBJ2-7	CASRAGTGGGEQYF	TGTGCCAGCAGGGCCGGGACAGGGGGTGGCGAGCAGTACTTC
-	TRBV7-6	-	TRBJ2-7	CARSLGQGPRFGYEQYF	TGTGCCAGAAGCTTGGGCCAGGGCCCAAGGTTCGGATACGAGCAGTACTTC
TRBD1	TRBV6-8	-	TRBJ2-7	CASRFLTGPSEQYF	TGTGCCAGCAGGTTTTTGACAGGGCCCAGCGAGCAGTACTTC
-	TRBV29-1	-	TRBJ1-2	CSALGQLPGDGYTF	TGCAGCGCCCTTGGACAACTCCCGGGAGATGGCTACACCTTC
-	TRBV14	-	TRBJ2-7	CASSQSDGGTKQYF	TGTGCCAGCAGCCAATCCGACGGCGGGACGAAGCAGTACTTC
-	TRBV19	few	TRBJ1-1	CASKRRDRNTETFF	TGTGCCAGTAAGAGAAGGGACCGGAACACTGAAACTTTCTTT
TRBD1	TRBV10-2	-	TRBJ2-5	CASNLDRIQETQYF	TGCGCCAGCAACTTGGACAGGATCCAAGAGACCCAGTACTTC
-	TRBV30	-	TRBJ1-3	CAWSRGGNTIYF	TGTGCCTGGAGTAGAGGAGGAAACACCATATATTTT
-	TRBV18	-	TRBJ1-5	CASSPDRGRGNQPQHF	TGTGCCAGCTCACCGGACAGAGGTCGGGGCAATCAGCCCCAGCATTTT
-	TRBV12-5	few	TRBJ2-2	CASTTGETGPGELFF	TGTGCCAGCACCACTGGGGAGACAGGTCCCGGGGAGCTGTTTTTT
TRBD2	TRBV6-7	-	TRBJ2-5	CASRLAWQETQYF	TGTGCCAGCAGACTAGCGTGGCAAGAGACCCAGTACTTC
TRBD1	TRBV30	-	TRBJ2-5	CACRGVGQGGQETQYF	TGTGCCTGTCGAGGGGTCGGACAGGGGGGCCAGGAGACCCAGTACTTC
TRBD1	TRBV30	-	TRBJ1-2	CAWSGPGQTYGYTF	TGTGCCTGGAGTGGCCCGGGACAGACCTATGGCTACACCTTC
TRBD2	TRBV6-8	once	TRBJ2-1	CASSRLAGGNNEQFF	TGTGCCAGCAGTCGCCTAGCGGGGGGGAACAATGAGCAGTTCTTC